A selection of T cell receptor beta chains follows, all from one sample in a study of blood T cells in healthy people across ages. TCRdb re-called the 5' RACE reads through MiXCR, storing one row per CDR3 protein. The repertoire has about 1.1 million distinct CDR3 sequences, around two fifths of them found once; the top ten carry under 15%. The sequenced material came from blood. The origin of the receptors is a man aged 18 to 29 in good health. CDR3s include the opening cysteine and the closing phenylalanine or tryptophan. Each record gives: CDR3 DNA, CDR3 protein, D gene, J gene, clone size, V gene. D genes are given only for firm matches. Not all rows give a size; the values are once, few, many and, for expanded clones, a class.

cdr3_nt: TGCAGCGGCCGGACAACTAATGAAAAACTGTTTTTT
cdr3_aa: CSGRTTNEKLFF
d_call: NA
j_call: TRBJ1-4
clone_size: NA
v_call: TRBV29-1

cdr3_nt: TGCAGTGCTAGAGATTTAAAGACAGGGAATTCGTATGGCTACACCTTC
cdr3_aa: CSARDLKTGNSYGYTF
d_call: TRBD1
j_call: TRBJ1-2
clone_size: NA
v_call: TRBV20-1

cdr3_nt: TGCAGCGTTGAAGATTTTGACCCCCAGGGAAAGGGATACGAGCAGTACTTC
cdr3_aa: CSVEDFDPQGKGYEQYF
d_call: NA
j_call: TRBJ2-7
clone_size: many
v_call: TRBV29-1

cdr3_nt: TGTGCCAGCAGCTTAGCGCGGCCAGGGTGGATAGATACGCAGTATTTT
cdr3_aa: CASSLARPGWIDTQYF
d_call: NA
j_call: TRBJ2-3
clone_size: NA
v_call: TRBV7-9

cdr3_nt: TGCAATGCTAGAGACCTCCGCACCAGGGGGCGGAACACTGAAGCTTTCTTT
cdr3_aa: CNARDLRTRGRNTEAFF
d_call: TRBD1
j_call: TRBJ1-1
clone_size: NA
v_call: TRBV20-1

cdr3_nt: TGTGCCAGCAGCTCCACCGGAGCTTTACAAAACATTCAGTACTTC
cdr3_aa: CASSSTGALQNIQYF
d_call: NA
j_call: TRBJ2-4
clone_size: NA
v_call: TRBV11-2

cdr3_nt: TGTGCCAGCAGCCACGTCGGGGGTTGGAATTCACCCCTCCACTTT
cdr3_aa: CASSHVGGWNSPLHF
d_call: NA
j_call: TRBJ1-6
clone_size: NA
v_call: TRBV3-1

cdr3_nt: TGTGCCAGCAGTCGCCCCGGACAGGGTATCACTGAAGCTTTCTTT
cdr3_aa: CASSRPGQGITEAFF
d_call: TRBD1
j_call: TRBJ1-1
clone_size: NA
v_call: TRBV12-3/TRBV12-4

cdr3_nt: TGTGCCAGCAGTCCCAGGGTCAATATAGGGACCCAGTACTTC
cdr3_aa: CASSPRVNIGTQYF
d_call: NA
j_call: TRBJ2-5
clone_size: few
v_call: TRBV2

cdr3_nt: TGTGCCAGCAGCCCACAGGTTAGGGATGAGCAGTACTTC
cdr3_aa: CASSPQVRDEQYF
d_call: NA
j_call: TRBJ2-5
clone_size: NA
v_call: TRBV7-2

cdr3_nt: TGCAGTGCCCCCGACCCCGCCAACTCCTACAATGAGCAGTACTTC
cdr3_aa: CSAPDPANSYNEQYF
d_call: NA
j_call: TRBJ2-7
clone_size: NA
v_call: TRBV20-1

cdr3_nt: TGCAGTGCTAGAGCGCTCGGACTTTCGGAAAAACTGTTTTTT
cdr3_aa: CSARALGLSEKLFF
d_call: NA
j_call: TRBJ1-4
clone_size: NA
v_call: TRBV20-1

cdr3_nt: TGCAGCGTTGAAGTGGGGACTAGATGGGGCACAGATACGCAGTATTTT
cdr3_aa: CSVEVGTRWGTDTQYF
d_call: TRBD2
j_call: TRBJ2-3
clone_size: many
v_call: TRBV29-1

cdr3_nt: TGTGCCAGCAGTTTCATGGGGGGCACTGAAGCTTTCTTT
cdr3_aa: CASSFMGGTEAFF
d_call: NA
j_call: TRBJ1-1
clone_size: few
v_call: TRBV12-3/TRBV12-4

cdr3_nt: TGTGCCACCAGTTTAGGGCCCTACAATGAGCAGTACTTC
cdr3_aa: CATSLGPYNEQYF
d_call: NA
j_call: TRBJ2-7
clone_size: NA
v_call: TRBV27

cdr3_nt: TGTGCCTGGAGTTCGGGATTTAAGGTAGAGACCCAGTACTTC
cdr3_aa: CAWSSGFKVETQYF
d_call: NA
j_call: TRBJ2-5
clone_size: few
v_call: TRBV30

cdr3_nt: TGTGCCACCAGCAGAGTAGGACCGGGTGGGTCTGAAGCTTTCTTT
cdr3_aa: CATSRVGPGGSEAFF
d_call: NA
j_call: TRBJ1-1
clone_size: few
v_call: TRBV15

cdr3_nt: TGCAGCGCTGGGAGGGACAGGCTTTACACTGAAGCTTTCTTT
cdr3_aa: CSAGRDRLYTEAFF
d_call: TRBD1
j_call: TRBJ1-1
clone_size: NA
v_call: TRBV29-1

cdr3_nt: TGCGCCAGCAGCTTCTTAGACGAGTCCTACGAGCAGTACTTC
cdr3_aa: CASSFLDESYEQYF
d_call: NA
j_call: TRBJ2-7
clone_size: many
v_call: TRBV5-1

cdr3_nt: TGTGCCAGCAGTGAAGGCTTACGTACTAGCACAGATACGCAGTATTTT
cdr3_aa: CASSEGLRTSTDTQYF
d_call: NA
j_call: TRBJ2-3
clone_size: few
v_call: TRBV2

cdr3_nt: TGTGCCAGCAGCTCCCCGGACAGAAACTACGAGCAGTACTTC
cdr3_aa: CASSSPDRNYEQYF
d_call: NA
j_call: TRBJ2-7
clone_size: NA
v_call: TRBV7-2

cdr3_nt: TGCGCCAGCAGCCAAACAACTAAGGAAAAACTGTTTTTT
cdr3_aa: CASSQTTKEKLFF
d_call: NA
j_call: TRBJ1-4
clone_size: NA
v_call: TRBV4-3

cdr3_nt: TGTGCCAGCAGCGCCCTGACTAGCGGGGCGGTTAATGAGCAGTTCTTC
cdr3_aa: CASSALTSGAVNEQFF
d_call: TRBD2
j_call: TRBJ2-1
clone_size: few
v_call: TRBV9

cdr3_nt: TGTGCCAGCAGCCATTCCGACAATGAGCAGTTCTTC
cdr3_aa: CASSHSDNEQFF
d_call: NA
j_call: TRBJ2-1
clone_size: NA
v_call: TRBV3-1

cdr3_nt: TGCGCCAGCAGCCAATTGCGGGGGGTATACAATGAGCAGTTCTTC
cdr3_aa: CASSQLRGVYNEQFF
d_call: TRBD2
j_call: TRBJ2-1
clone_size: few
v_call: TRBV4-3

cdr3_nt: TGCGCCAGCAGCTTGTCCCCCATCAGGGGCTACAATGAGCAGTTCTTC
cdr3_aa: CASSLSPIRGYNEQFF
d_call: NA
j_call: TRBJ2-1
clone_size: few
v_call: TRBV5-1

cdr3_nt: TGTGCCAGCAGCCAAGATGGTCGTCGGGGATCCCACTATGGCTACACCTTC
cdr3_aa: CASSQDGRRGSHYGYTF
d_call: NA
j_call: TRBJ1-2
clone_size: few
v_call: TRBV3-1

cdr3_nt: TGCGCCAGCAGCCAAGATTTTGACAGTATCTACGAGCAGTACTTC
cdr3_aa: CASSQDFDSIYEQYF
d_call: NA
j_call: TRBJ2-7
clone_size: few
v_call: TRBV4-3

cdr3_nt: TGTGCCAGCACCCATAAGGGTTGGGGGGGCTTTGATGAGCAGTTCTTC
cdr3_aa: CASTHKGWGGFDEQFF
d_call: NA
j_call: TRBJ2-1
clone_size: few
v_call: TRBV25-1

cdr3_nt: TGTGCCAGCAGCCAGACAGGGTCTGGCACTGAAGCTTTCTTT
cdr3_aa: CASSQTGSGTEAFF
d_call: TRBD1
j_call: TRBJ1-1
clone_size: few
v_call: TRBV6-5

cdr3_nt: TGTGCCAGCAGCGTAGGACAGGGGATTTCCTATGGCTACACCTTC
cdr3_aa: CASSVGQGISYGYTF
d_call: TRBD1
j_call: TRBJ1-2
clone_size: NA
v_call: TRBV9

cdr3_nt: TGTGCCAGCAGTCCAACAGGGGGTGAGACTGAAGCTTTCTTT
cdr3_aa: CASSPTGGETEAFF
d_call: TRBD1
j_call: TRBJ1-1
clone_size: NA
v_call: TRBV27

cdr3_nt: TGTGCCAGCAGCTTAGAGGCCTACCCTAGAGGGACCCAGTACTTC
cdr3_aa: CASSLEAYPRGTQYF
d_call: NA
j_call: TRBJ2-5
clone_size: few
v_call: TRBV7-2

cdr3_nt: TGTGCCAGCAGCTTCAATCGGGGGGGGGATACGCAGTATTTT
cdr3_aa: CASSFNRGGDTQYF
d_call: TRBD2
j_call: TRBJ2-3
clone_size: NA
v_call: TRBV7-2

cdr3_nt: TGTGCCAGCAGCGGGACAGGTCGTGGCTACACCTTC
cdr3_aa: CASSGTGRGYTF
d_call: TRBD1
j_call: TRBJ1-2
clone_size: many
v_call: TRBV9

cdr3_nt: TGTGCCAGCAGCGGAGGGGGGCTCCCTTTCCCCTACAATGAGCAGTACTTC
cdr3_aa: CASSGGGLPFPYNEQYF
d_call: NA
j_call: TRBJ2-7
clone_size: NA
v_call: TRBV9

cdr3_nt: TGTGCCAGCTTCAATCAGCCCCAGCATTTT
cdr3_aa: CASFNQPQHF
d_call: NA
j_call: TRBJ1-5
clone_size: many
v_call: TRBV27